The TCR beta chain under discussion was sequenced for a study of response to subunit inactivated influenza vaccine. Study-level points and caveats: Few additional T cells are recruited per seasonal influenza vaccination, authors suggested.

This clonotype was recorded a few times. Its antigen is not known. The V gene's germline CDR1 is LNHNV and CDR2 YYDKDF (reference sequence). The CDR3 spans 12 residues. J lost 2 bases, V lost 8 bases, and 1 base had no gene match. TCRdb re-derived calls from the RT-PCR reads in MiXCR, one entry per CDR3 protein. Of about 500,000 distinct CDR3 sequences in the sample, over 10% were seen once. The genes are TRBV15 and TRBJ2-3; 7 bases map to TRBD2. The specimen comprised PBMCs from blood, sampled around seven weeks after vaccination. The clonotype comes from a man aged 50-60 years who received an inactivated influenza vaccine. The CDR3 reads CATAGDTDTQYF. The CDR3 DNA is TGTGCCACCGCGGGAGACACAGATACGCAGTATTTT.